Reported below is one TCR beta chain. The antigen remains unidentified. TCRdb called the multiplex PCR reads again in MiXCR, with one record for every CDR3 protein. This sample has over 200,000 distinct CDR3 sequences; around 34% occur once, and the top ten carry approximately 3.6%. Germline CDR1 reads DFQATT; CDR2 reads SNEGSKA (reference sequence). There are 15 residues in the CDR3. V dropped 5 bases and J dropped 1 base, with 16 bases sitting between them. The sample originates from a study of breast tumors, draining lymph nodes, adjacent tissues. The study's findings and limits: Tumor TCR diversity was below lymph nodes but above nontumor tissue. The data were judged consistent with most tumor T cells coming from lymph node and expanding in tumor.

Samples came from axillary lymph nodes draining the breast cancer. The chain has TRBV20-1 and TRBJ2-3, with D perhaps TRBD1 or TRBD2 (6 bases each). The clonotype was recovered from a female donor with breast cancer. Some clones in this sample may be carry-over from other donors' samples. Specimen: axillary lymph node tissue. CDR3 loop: CSAPGGGQRTDTQYF. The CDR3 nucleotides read TGCAGTGCTCCCGGAGGGGGACAACGCACAGATACGCAGTATTTT.